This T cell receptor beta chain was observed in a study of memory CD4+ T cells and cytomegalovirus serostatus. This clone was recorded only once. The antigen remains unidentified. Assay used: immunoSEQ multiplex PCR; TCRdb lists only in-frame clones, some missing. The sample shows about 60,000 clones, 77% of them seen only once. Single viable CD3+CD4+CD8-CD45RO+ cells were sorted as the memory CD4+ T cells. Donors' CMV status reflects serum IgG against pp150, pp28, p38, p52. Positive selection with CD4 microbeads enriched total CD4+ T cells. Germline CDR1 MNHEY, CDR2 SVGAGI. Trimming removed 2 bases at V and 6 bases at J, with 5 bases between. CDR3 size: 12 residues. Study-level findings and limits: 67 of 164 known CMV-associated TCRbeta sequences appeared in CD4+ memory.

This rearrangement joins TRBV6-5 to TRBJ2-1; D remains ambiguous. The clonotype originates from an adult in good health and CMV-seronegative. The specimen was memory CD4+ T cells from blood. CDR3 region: CASSYVGNEQFF. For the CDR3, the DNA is TGTGCCAGCAGTTACGTGGGCAATGAGCAGTTCTTC.